Listed here is a single TCR beta chain. Its antigen remains unidentified. The record has no base qualities; no much larger clone is one base away. From cysteine to valine, the CDR3 is 10 amino acids long. Just the 30-base CDR3 DNA is kept, in frame starting at base 1. V is clipped by 5 bases and J by 4 bases, and the sequence between their germline boundaries is 3 bases long. The source of the sample is a study of CD8 T cells in ankylosing spondylitis (dated by TCRdb to between 2016 and 2019). In terms of the full investigation: The study profiled T cell receptor beta repertoires in healthy donors and ankylosing spondylitis patients to find disease-linked TCR variants. The full study cohort was made up of about 25 ankylosing spondylitis patients and some 100 healthy donors. Peripheral blood was sampled, and synovial fluid was also collected from ankylosing spondylitis patients.

Sequencing was carried out with an Illumina HiSeq 2500. TCR beta libraries were prepared by quantitative 5'-RACE with molecular barcodes. As for the original processing: A new computational method, built on a probabilistic model of VDJ rearrangement, was used to identify disease-linked TCR variants. TCRdb reran the public reads through fastp at Q25 and MiXCR, keeping productive beta chains. Entries that share a CDR3 protein sequence are merged under the most common genes and DNA. The V and J calls reflect TCRdb's pipeline rather than the authors' work. The sample contains under 550,000 distinct CDR3 sequences, more than 25% of them found a single time. Roughly 0.8% of the sample is in the top ten clones. General study outcomes and caveats: Blood from ankylosing spondylitis patients appeared to be characterized by a TCR beta motif composed of eight highly homologous amino acid variants. Significant enrichment of the disease-linked clones was reported in matched synovial fluid samples from ankylosing spondylitis patients. In peripheral blood, the disease-linked clones were found at relatively low frequencies and had a CD8+ phenotype. Some motif variants were previously reported in synovial fluid and blood of reactive arthritis patients, suggesting common disease-initiation mechanisms.

The rearrangement joined TRBV12-3 or TRBV12-4 to TRBJ2-7; a confident D gene designation cannot be given. Sequenced material: blood, either unsorted or a sorted T cell fraction (not recorded which). This sequence was found in a male donor with ankylosing spondylitis. For the CDR3, the sequence is CASSKYEQYV. The nucleotide sequence reads TGTGCCAGCAGTAAGTACGAGCAGTACGTC.